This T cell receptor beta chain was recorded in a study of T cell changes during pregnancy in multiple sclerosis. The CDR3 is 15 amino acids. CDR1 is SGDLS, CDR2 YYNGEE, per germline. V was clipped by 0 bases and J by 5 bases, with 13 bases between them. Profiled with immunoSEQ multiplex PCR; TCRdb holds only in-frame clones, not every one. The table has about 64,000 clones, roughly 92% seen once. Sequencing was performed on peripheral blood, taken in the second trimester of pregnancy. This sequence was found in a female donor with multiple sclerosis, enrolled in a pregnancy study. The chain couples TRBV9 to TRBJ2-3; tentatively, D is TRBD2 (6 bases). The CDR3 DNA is TGTGCCAGCAGCGTAGATTCGGGAGCGATAGATACGCAGTATTTT. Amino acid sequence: CASSVDSGAIDTQYF.